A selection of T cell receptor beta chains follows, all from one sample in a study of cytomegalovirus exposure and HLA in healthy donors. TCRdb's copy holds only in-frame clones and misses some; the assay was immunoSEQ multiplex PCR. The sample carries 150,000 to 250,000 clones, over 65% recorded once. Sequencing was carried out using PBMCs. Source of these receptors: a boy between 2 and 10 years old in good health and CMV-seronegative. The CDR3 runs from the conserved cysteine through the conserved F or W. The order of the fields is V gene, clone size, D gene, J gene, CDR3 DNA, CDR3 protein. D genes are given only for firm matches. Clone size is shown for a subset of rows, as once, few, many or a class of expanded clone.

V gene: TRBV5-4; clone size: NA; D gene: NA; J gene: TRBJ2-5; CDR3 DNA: TGTGCCAGCAGCTTGGCGGCGGGGTCTCAAGAGACCCAGTACTTC; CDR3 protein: CASSLAAGSQETQYF
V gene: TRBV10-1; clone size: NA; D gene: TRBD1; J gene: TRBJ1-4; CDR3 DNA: TGCGCCAGCCCGGGACAGGGCCCCTCCGAAAAACTGTTTTTT; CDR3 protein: CASPGQGPSEKLFF
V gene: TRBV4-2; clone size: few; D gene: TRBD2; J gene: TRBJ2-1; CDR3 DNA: TGTGCCAGCAGCCCATCTGGGACTAGCGGGGGGGTATACAATGAGCAGTTCTTC; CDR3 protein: CASSPSGTSGGVYNEQFF
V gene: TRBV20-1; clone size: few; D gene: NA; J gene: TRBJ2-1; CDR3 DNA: TGCAGTGCGCGGGACAATGAGCAGTTCTTC; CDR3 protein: CSARDNEQFF
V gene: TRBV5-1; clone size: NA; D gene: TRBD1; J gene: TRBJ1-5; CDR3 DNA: TGCGCCAGCAGCTCGGGACAGGGACAGACTATTAGCAATCAGCCCCAGCATTTT; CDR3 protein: CASSSGQGQTISNQPQHF
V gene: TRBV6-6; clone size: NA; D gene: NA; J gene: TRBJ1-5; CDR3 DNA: TGTGCCAGCAGCGAGCTTAACAGGCCACGACAGCCCCAGCATTTT; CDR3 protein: CASSELNRPRQPQHF
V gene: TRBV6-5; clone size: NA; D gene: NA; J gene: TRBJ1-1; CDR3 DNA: TGTGCCAGCAGTTACCCCACGGGGGGTAACACTGAAGCTTTCTTT; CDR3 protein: CASSYPTGGNTEAFF
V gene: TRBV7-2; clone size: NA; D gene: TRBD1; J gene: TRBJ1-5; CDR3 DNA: TGTGCCAGCAGCCCCGGACAGGGGCGTCATCAGCCCCAGCATTTT; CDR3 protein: CASSPGQGRHQPQHF
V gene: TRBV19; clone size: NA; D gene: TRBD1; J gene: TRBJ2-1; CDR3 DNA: TGTGCCAGTAGTATATACAGGGGAAGGGGCAATGAGCAGTTCTTC; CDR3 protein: CASSIYRGRGNEQFF
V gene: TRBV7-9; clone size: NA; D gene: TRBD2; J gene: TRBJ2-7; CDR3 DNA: TGTGCCAGCAGCTTACCGGGACTACCGGTGGAGCAGTACTTC; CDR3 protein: CASSLPGLPVEQYF
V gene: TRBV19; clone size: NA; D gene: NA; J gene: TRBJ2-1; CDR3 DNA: TGTGCCAGTAGGGACTGGGTGAATGAGCAGTTCTTC; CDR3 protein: CASRDWVNEQFF
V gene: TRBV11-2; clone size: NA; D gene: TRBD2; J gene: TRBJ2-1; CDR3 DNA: TGTGCCAGCAGCTCCCCAAAGCCGGGACTAGTAGTGAATGAGCAGTTCTTC; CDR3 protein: CASSSPKPGLVVNEQFF
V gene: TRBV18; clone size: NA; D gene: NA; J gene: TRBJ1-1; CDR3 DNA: TGTGCCAGCTCACCTCAAGAGATTAGCACTGAAGCTTTCTTT; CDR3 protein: CASSPQEISTEAFF
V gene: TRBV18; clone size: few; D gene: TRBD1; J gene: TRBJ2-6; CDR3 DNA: TGTGCCAGCTCACCACCGGGACAGGGGGCTGGTGGGGCCAACGTCCTGACTTTC; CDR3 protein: CASSPPGQGAGGANVLTF
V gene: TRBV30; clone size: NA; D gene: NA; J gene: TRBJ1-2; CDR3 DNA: TGTGCCTGGAGTGACAGGGAGAACGGCTACACCTTC; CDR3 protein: CAWSDRENGYTF
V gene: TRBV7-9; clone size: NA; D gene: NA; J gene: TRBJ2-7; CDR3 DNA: TGTGCCAGCAGCTTAGAATCAGGGTTGACCTACGAGCAGTACTTC; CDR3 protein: CASSLESGLTYEQYF
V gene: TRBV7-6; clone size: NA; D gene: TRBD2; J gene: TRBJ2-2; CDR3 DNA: TGTGCCAGCAGCTCCAGACTAGCGGGGGACGCCGGGGAGCTGTTTTTT; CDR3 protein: CASSSRLAGDAGELFF
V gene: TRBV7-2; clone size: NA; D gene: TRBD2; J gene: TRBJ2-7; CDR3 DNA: TGTGCCAGCAGCTCACGGACTAGCGGGGGGGCCAGGCTCCACGAGCAGTACTTC; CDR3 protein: CASSSRTSGGARLHEQYF
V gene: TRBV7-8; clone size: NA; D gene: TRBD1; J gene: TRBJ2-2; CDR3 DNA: TGTGCCAGCAGCTTAACCCAAATATTCCCGGGACAGGGAACCGGGGAGCTGTTTTTT; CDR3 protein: CASSLTQIFPGQGTGELFF
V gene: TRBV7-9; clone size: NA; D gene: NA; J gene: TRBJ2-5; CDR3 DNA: TGTGCCAGCAGGCCCAGGGGACAAGAGACCCAGTACTTC; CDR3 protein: CASRPRGQETQYF
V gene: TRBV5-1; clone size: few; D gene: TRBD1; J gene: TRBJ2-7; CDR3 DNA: TGCGCCAGCAGCAGGGACAGTTTTTCCTACGAGCAGTACTTC; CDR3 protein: CASSRDSFSYEQYF
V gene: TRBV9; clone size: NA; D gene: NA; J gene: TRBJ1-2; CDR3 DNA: TGTGCCAGCAGCGTAGGTACAGGGCCTAACTATGGCTACACCTTC; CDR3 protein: CASSVGTGPNYGYTF
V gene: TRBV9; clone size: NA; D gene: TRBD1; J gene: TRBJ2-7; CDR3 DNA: TGTGCCAGCAGCGTAGACACAGGGGGCGGGTACGAGCAGTACTTC; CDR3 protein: CASSVDTGGGYEQYF
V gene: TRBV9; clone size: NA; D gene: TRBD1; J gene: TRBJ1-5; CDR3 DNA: TGTGCCAGCAGCGCTACCGACAGGGCCAATCAGCCCCAGCATTTT; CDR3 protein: CASSATDRANQPQHF
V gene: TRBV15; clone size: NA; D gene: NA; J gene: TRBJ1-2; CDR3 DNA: TGTGCCACCAGCAGAGATATGGACAGCACCCTCTACACCTTC; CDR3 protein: CATSRDMDSTLYTF
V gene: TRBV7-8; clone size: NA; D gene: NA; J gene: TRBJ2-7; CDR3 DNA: TGTGCCAGCAGCTTATGGGAAGGGAGCTACGAGCAGTACTTC; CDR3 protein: CASSLWEGSYEQYF
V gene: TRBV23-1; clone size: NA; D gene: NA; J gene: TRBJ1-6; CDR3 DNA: TGCGCCAGCAGTCAACAGGTGCCCATTTCACCCCTCCACTTT; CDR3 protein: CASSQQVPISPLHF
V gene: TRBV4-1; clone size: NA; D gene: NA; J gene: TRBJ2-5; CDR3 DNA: TGCGCCAGCAGCCAAGTAGGTAGCGGCGTAGGAACCCAGTACTTC; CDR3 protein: CASSQVGSGVGTQYF
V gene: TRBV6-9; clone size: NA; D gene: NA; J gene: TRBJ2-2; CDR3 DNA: TGTGCCAGCGGGTGGGAGGCCCCCGGGGAGCTGTTTTTT; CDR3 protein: CASGWEAPGELFF
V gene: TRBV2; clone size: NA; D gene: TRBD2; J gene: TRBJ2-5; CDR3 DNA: TGTGCCAGCAGTATAGCGGGGGGGCAAGAGACCCAGTACTTC; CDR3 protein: CASSIAGGQETQYF
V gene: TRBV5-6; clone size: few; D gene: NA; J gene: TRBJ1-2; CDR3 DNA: TGTGCCAGCAGCTGGGCGGGGTCGGGTGGCTACACCTTC; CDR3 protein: CASSWAGSGGYTF
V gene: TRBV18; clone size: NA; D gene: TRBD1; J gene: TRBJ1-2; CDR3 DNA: TGTGCCAGCTCACCACAGACAGGGACTTTATATGGCTACACCTTC; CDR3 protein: CASSPQTGTLYGYTF
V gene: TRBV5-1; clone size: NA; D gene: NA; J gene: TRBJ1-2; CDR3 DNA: TGCGCCAGCAGCTTGACAGGGTGGGGCTACACCTTC; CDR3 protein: CASSLTGWGYTF
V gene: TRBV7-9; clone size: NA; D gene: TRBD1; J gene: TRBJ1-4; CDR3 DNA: TGTGCCAGCAGCCTCCAGACAGGGTCGAGTGAAAAACTGTTTTTT; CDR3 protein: CASSLQTGSSEKLFF
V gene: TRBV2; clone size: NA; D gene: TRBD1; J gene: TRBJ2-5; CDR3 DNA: TGTGCCAGCAGGGGACAGGGAAGGAAGCAAGAGACCCAGTACTTC; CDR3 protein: CASRGQGRKQETQYF
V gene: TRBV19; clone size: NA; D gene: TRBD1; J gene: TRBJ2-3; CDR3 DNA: TGTGCCAGCCGACGAGGACAGGGTGTAACAGATACGCAGTATTTT; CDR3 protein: CASRRGQGVTDTQYF